This entry lists 27 T cell receptor beta chains sequenced from one sample in a study of blood T cell repertoires in COVID-19. Clones were sequenced by immunoSEQ multiplex PCR, and TCRdb holds only the in-frame ones, with some missing. The table records about 320,000 clones, 65% to 90% of them present only once. The sample was peripheral blood. The receptors originated from a human donor in a cohort sampled during active COVID-19.

The rearrangement joins TRBV7-9 to TRBJ1-1; D ambiguous. The V and J ends lost 6 bases and 3 bases respectively, with 11 bases between them. In germline, CDR1 is SEHNR, CDR2 FQNEAQ (reference sequence). This CDR3 comprises 13 residues. CDR3 sequence reads: CASSFEQHTEAFF. The CDR3 nucleotides are TGTGCCAGCAGTTTCGAGCAACACACTGAAGCTTTCTTT.

The J gene is TRBJ1-5, the V gene TRBV7-9; D might be TRBD1 (6 bases). The V gene's germline CDR1 is SEHNR and CDR2 FQNEAQ (reference sequence). CDR3 length equals 15 residues. V lost 4 bases and J lost 5, with 15 bases in between. This CDR3 is CASSSAGAVDQPQHF. The CDR3 nucleotides read TGTGCCAGCAGCTCCGCAGGGGCTGTCGATCAGCCCCAGCATTTT. The entire variable domain, with the rest obtained from reference TRBV7-9 and TRBJ1-5, is as follows: DTGVSQNPRHKITKRGQNVTFRCDPISEHNRLYWYRQTLGQGPEFLTYFQNEAQLEKSRLLSDRFSAERPKGSFSTLEIQRTEQGDSAMYLCASSSAGAVDQPQHFGDGTRLSIL.

This chain joins TRBV3-1 (or the pseudogene TRBV3-2) and TRBJ2-1, with unresolved D. CDR1 and CDR2 (germline): LGHDT, YNNKEL (reference sequence). The ends were cut back, 0 bases at V and 8 bases at J, with 17 bases in the middle. CDR3 length: 16 residues. The CDR3 loop is CASSQDLSVKTYEQFF. The CDR3 DNA follows: TGTGCCAGCAGCCAAGATCTTTCGGTAAAGACATATGAGCAGTTCTTC.

This clone turned up a few times. The chain recombines TRBV14 with TRBJ2-3; 8 bases match TRBD2. CDR1 is SGHDN, CDR2 FVKESK, per germline. The CDR3 spans 16 residues. J was trimmed by 3 bases and V by 0 bases; bases with no gene match: 5. The CDR3 nucleotides read TGTGCCAGCAGCCAAGATCGTCTAGCGGGTACAGATACGCAGTATTTT. It yields the protein CASSQDRLAGTDTQYF.

This chain connects TRBV7-9 to TRBJ1-3; D gene uncertain. Germline values: CDR1 SEHNR, CDR2 FQNEAQ (reference sequence). The CDR3 is made up of 18 amino acids. Trimming pared 5 bases from V and 0 bases from J, leaving 20 bases between. The DNA of the CDR3 is TGTGCCAGCAGCCCCCTGCCTGGACCGGGAGCCTCTGGAAACACCATATATTTT. Protein product: CASSPLPGPGASGNTIYF.

The chain employs TRBV29-1 and TRBJ1-1, with 7 bases aligning to TRBD1. The length of the CDR3 is 13 residues. Germline V gives CDR1 SQVTM, CDR2 ANQGSEA. Trimming cost V 7 bases and J 6 bases; bases outside gene matches: 11. CDR3 nucleotide sequence: TGCAGCGGGTATACGACAGGGTCGGCTGAAGCTTTCTTT. This codes for CSGYTTGSAEAFF.

This clone was found once. This chain connects TRBV4-1 to TRBJ1-1, with a weak D call TRBD1 (6 bases). The CDR3 contains 17 residues. V lost 0 bases and J lost 5, with 19 bases in between. Germline assignment: CDR1 MGHRA and CDR2 YSYEKL. This CDR3 reads CASSQDRGGLFDTEAFF. The CDR3 DNA sequence: TGCGCCAGCAGCCAAGATAGAGGGGGTTTATTTGATACTGAAGCTTTCTTT.

The V and J genes are TRBV25-1 and TRBJ2-2; 9 nucleotides line up with TRBD1. The CDR3 is 16 amino acids. Germline CDR1 is MGHDK and CDR2 is SYGVNS. The V gene end was trimmed by 3 bases and the J gene end by 5 bases; junction bases not matched to a gene: 7. CDR3 sequence: CASSDPGQGTTGELFF. CDR3 coding DNA: TGTGCCAGCAGTGACCCGGGACAGGGAACGACCGGGGAGCTGTTTTTT.

The chain employs TRBV18 and TRBJ2-5, with a weak D call TRBD2 (5 bases). Trimming pared 4 bases from V and 0 bases from J, leaving 12 bases between. The CDR3 has 15 residues. CDR1 is KGHSH, CDR2 LQKENI, per germline. In DNA form, the CDR3 reads TGTGCCAGCTCACGGACGGGAAACGACCAAGAGACCCAGTACTTC. Encoded protein: CASSRTGNDQETQYF.

The chain is built from TRBV9 and TRBJ1-1; no reliable D call. CDR1 is SGDLS, CDR2 YYNGEE, per germline. The CDR3 has 13 residues. V was pared by 5 bases and J by 8 bases, with 16 bases between. CDR3 bases: TGTGCCAGCAGTGTTGGAGCAGGCGGGGAAGCTTTCTTT. It translates to CASSVGAGGEAFF.

V usage is TRBV27 and J usage is TRBJ2-3; 13 nucleotides match TRBD2. CDR3 length: 15 residues. With 3 bases clipped from V and 6 bases from J, the junction kept 3 bases outside the gene matches. CDR1 and CDR2 (germline): MNHEY, SMNVEV (reference sequence). In DNA form, the CDR3 reads TGTGCCAGCAGTTTGGAGGGACTAGCGGGGGATACGCAGTATTTT. This codes for CASSLEGLAGDTQYF.

This clone was picked up one time. V gene TRBV5-5 combines with J gene TRBJ2-2, with 7 nucleotides matching TRBD1. This CDR3 has 16 residues. Germline assignment: CDR1 SGHKS and CDR2 YYEKEE (reference sequence). The ends lost 2 bases at V and 2 bases at J; junction bases unmatched: 6. For the CDR3, the DNA is TGTGCCAGCAGCTTTGGAGACAGGGCTAACACCGGGGAGCTGTTTTTT. Translated, it gives CASSFGDRANTGELFF.

The V and J genes are TRBV3-1 (or the pseudogene TRBV3-2) and TRBJ2-1, with D maybe TRBD2 (5 bases). The CDR3 is made up of 14 amino acids. Trimming pared 7 bases from V and 2 bases from J, leaving 12 bases between. Germline V gene data show CDR1 as LGHDT and CDR2 as YNNKEL (reference sequence). For the CDR3, the DNA is TGTGCCAGCACCTTAAGCGGACCCTACAATGAGCAGTTCTTC. Its translation is CASTLSGPYNEQFF.

This chain uses TRBV18 with TRBJ1-2, with 7 bases that match TRBD1. The CDR3 contains 16 residues. Trimming cost V 0 bases and J 0 bases; bases outside gene matches: 4. The germline V gene has CDR1 KGHSH and CDR2 LQKENI. The CDR3 is CASSPPGQLSNYGYTF. In DNA, the CDR3 is TGTGCCAGCTCACCACCGGGACAGCTATCTAACTATGGCTACACCTTC.

Written as DNA, the CDR3 is TGCAGCGTTGATGGAGGAGAGGGTCGGTGGGAAGCTTTCTTT. It encodes CSVDGGEGRWEAFF. The chain couples TRBV29-1 to TRBJ1-1; no clear D. This CDR3 is 14 amino acids long. Trimming shortened V by 3 bases and J by 8 bases, and 19 bases separated the two germline ends. Germline CDR1 and CDR2: SQVTM and ANQGSEA.

This clone was counted at least ten times. This rearrangement joins TRBV10-1 to TRBJ2-2, with 10 bases matching TRBD2. The V gene's germline CDR1 is WNHNN and CDR2 SYGVQD (reference sequence). The CDR3 has 15 residues. Germline trimming cut 3 bases from V and 5 bases from J; bases unmatched to any gene: 3. CDR3 protein: CASSEAGGPTGELFF. Here the CDR3 DNA reads TGCGCCAGCAGTGAAGCGGGGGGGCCTACCGGGGAGCTGTTTTTT.

This clone is a singleton in its sample. The chain uses TRBV9 and TRBJ2-3, with D maybe TRBD2 (6 bases). CDR1 SGDLS and CDR2 YYNGEE come from the germline V gene. The CDR3 runs to 17 residues. V lost 3 bases and J lost 2, with 19 bases in between. CDR3: CASSGGFGGTYTDTQYF. Written as DNA, the CDR3 is TGTGCCAGCAGCGGGGGCTTTGGAGGGACCTACACAGATACGCAGTATTTT.

This chain links TRBV2 with TRBJ1-2, with unresolved D. Trimming removed 7 bases at V and 8 bases at J, with 17 bases between. The CDR3 spans 13 residues. The V gene's germline CDR1 is SNHLY and CDR2 FYNNEI. The CDR3 sequence: CASKFSGSIGYTF. The CDR3 nucleotides read TGTGCCAGCAAGTTTTCAGGCTCGATCGGCTACACCTTC.

The chain carries TRBV30 and TRBJ1-3, with D unresolved. Germline V gene data show CDR1 as GTSNPN and CDR2 as SVGIG (reference sequence). Trimming removed 0 bases at V and 0 bases at J, with 3 bases between. The CDR3 runs 13 residues. CDR3 nucleotides: TGTGCCTGGAGTGTACACTCTGGAAACACCATATATTTT. Translating gives CAWSVHSGNTIYF.

The chain employs TRBV9 and TRBJ1-6; perhaps TRBD1 as D (5 bases). V lost 2 bases to trimming and J lost 7 bases, with 19 bases between them. Germline V gene lookup returns CDR1 SGDLS and CDR2 YYNGEE. This CDR3 region has 17 residues. This chain's CDR3 is CASSVTRGDGRNSPLHF. The CDR3 bases are TGTGCCAGCAGCGTCACTCGGGGGGACGGGAGAAATTCACCCCTCCACTTT.

V is TRBV6-2 or TRBV6-3 and J is TRBJ2-3, with TRBD1 identical over 8 bases. The length of the CDR3 is 15 residues. CDR1 is MNHEY, CDR2 SVGEGT, per germline. Trimming cost V 4 bases and J 3 bases; bases outside gene matches: 6. The CDR3 DNA reads as TGTGCCAGCAGTTCAGGGGGCGCGGAGACAGATACGCAGTATTTT. Encoded protein: CASSSGGAETDTQYF.

This clone was observed a single time. The V call is TRBV29-1, the J call TRBJ1-2, with TRBD1 identical over 11 bases. Germline V gives CDR1 SQVTM, CDR2 ANQGSEA. The trim removed 6 bases at V and 3 bases at J, leaving 3 bases unmatched. The CDR3 totals 13 residues. For the CDR3, the DNA is TGCAGCGTAATGGGACAGGGGGACTATGGCTACACCTTC. It yields the protein CSVMGQGDYGYTF.

The chain has TRBV15 and TRBJ1-1; the D gene is possibly TRBD1 (5 bases). Deletions cut 3 bases from V and 4 bases from J, with 15 bases between. In germline, CDR1 is LNHNV, CDR2 YYDKDF (reference sequence). The CDR3 is 15 amino acids. This CDR3 is CATSRSLGGSTEAFF. The CDR3 DNA follows: TGTGCCACCAGCAGGTCCCTGGGGGGGTCCACTGAAGCTTTCTTT.

This rearrangement joins TRBV2 to TRBJ1-6, with no clear D. Trimming removed 6 bases from V and 10 bases from J, with 10 bases in between. This CDR3 is 12 amino acids long. Germline lookup yields CDR1 SNHLY and CDR2 FYNNEI. CDR3: CASRDYGSPLHF. The CDR3 nucleotides are TGTGCCAGCAGGGACTATGGGTCACCCCTCCACTTT.

The chain carries TRBV5-1 and TRBJ2-7; D gene ambiguous. This CDR3 region has 14 residues. Germline assignment: CDR1 SGHRS and CDR2 YFSETQ. V was clipped by 4 bases and J by 4 bases, with 15 bases between them. CDR3 region: CASSPPGGSYEQYF. The CDR3, as DNA: TGCGCCAGCAGCCCCCCCGGCGGATCATACGAGCAGTACTTC.

This chain connects TRBV13 to TRBJ1-6; unclear D gene. Germline CDR1 reads PRHDT; CDR2 reads FYEKMQ (reference sequence). The CDR3 is 14 residues long. The ends were cut back, 2 bases at V and 10 bases at J, with 12 bases in the middle. As DNA, the CDR3 is TGTGCCAGCAGCTTACTTGGGAAGCGGTCACCCCTCCACTTT. This codes for CASSLLGKRSPLHF.

The chain uses TRBV7-3 and TRBJ2-1; D is possibly TRBD2 (5 bases). V was clipped by 5 bases and J by 6 bases, with 14 bases between them. This CDR3 is built from 14 residues. Germline lookup yields CDR1 SGHTA and CDR2 FQGTGA. DNA of the CDR3: TGTGCCAGCAGCCAAAGCGACGAGGGCAATGAGCAGTTCTTC. Amino acid sequence: CASSQSDEGNEQFF.